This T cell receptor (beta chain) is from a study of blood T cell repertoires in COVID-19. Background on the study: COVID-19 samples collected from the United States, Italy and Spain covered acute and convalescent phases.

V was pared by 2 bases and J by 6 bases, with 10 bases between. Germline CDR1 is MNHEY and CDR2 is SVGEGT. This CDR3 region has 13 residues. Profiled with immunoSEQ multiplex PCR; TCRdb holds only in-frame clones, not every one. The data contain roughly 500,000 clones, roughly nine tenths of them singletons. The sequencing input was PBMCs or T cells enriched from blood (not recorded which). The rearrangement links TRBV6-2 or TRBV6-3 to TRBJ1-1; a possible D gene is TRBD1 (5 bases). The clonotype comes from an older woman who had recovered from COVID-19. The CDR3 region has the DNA TGTGCCAGCAGTTACCAAGGGGTTTCTGAAGCTTTCTTT. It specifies CASSYQGVSEAFF.